A single sample is the source of the 30 T cell receptor beta chains below, sequenced in a study of T cell responses to AZD1222 COVID-19 vaccine. Generated by immunoSEQ multiplex PCR, the TCRdb table keeps only in-frame clones and is missing some. This table holds roughly 100,000 clones, around 90% found once. This sample comprised peripheral blood, obtained on day 0 of AZD1222 vaccination. These receptors all stem from an adult in good health.

The rearrangement uses TRBV7-3 and TRBJ2-7; D call uncertain. The germline CDR1 and CDR2 sequences are SGHTA and FQGTGA. This CDR3 region has 13 residues. V was trimmed by 5 bases and J by 1 base, leaving 9 bases between them. Written as DNA, the CDR3 is TGTGCCAGCAGCCCGCCCGGGTCCTACGAGCAGTACTTC. Translating it yields CASSPPGSYEQYF.

The chain joins TRBV28 to TRBJ1-2, with D possibly matching TRBD1 (6 bases). The CDR3 loop spans 14 amino acids. With 6 bases removed from V and 4 bases from J, the gap between germline ends came to 15 bases. Germline-derived CDR1 and CDR2 are MDHEN and SYDVKM. The DNA for the CDR3 is TGTGCCAGCAGACCGACAGGAATCGGCTATGGCTACACCTTC. Encoded protein: CASRPTGIGYGYTF.

The chain recombines TRBV27 with TRBJ2-1; the match to TRBD2 covers 7 bases. The CDR3 totals 13 residues. The V and J ends lost 8 bases and 1 base, in that order; junction bases with no gene match: 2. Germline V gene data show CDR1 as MNHEY and CDR2 as SMNVEV (reference sequence). CDR3 sequence reads: CASRGSSYNEQFF. CDR3 in DNA: TGTGCCAGCCGCGGGAGTTCCTACAATGAGCAGTTCTTC.

The V call is TRBV18, the J call TRBJ1-1; D not resolved. CDR3 length: 15 residues. Germline CDR1 KGHSH, CDR2 LQKENI. V was clipped by 2 bases and J by 1 base, with 11 bases between them. The CDR3: CASSPLSAANTEAFF. CDR3 DNA: TGTGCCAGCTCACCATTGTCGGCGGCGAACACTGAAGCTTTCTTT.

This rearrangement joins TRBV5-8 to TRBJ2-1, with 7 bases that match TRBD2. Germline CDR1 SGHTS, CDR2 YDEGEE. This CDR3 spans 15 amino acids. V lost 0 bases to trimming and J lost 8 bases; unmatched junction nucleotides: 8. The CDR3 DNA is TGTGCCAGCAGCTTGGGGCTAGCGGCCGCACATGAGCAGTTCTTC. Its translation is CASSLGLAAAHEQFF.

This chain links TRBV28 with TRBJ1-3; D is possibly TRBD1 (5 bases). The V end lost 2 bases, the J end lost 0 bases, and 11 bases lay between the germline ends. The CDR3 length is 16 residues. Germline loops: CDR1 MDHEN, CDR2 SYDVKM. CDR3 coding DNA: TGTGCCAGCAGTTTAAAGGGGACCCCCTCTGGAAACACCATATATTTT. Encoded protein: CASSLKGTPSGNTIYF.

This chain connects TRBV5-1 to TRBJ2-3; 8 nucleotides line up with TRBD2. In germline, CDR1 is SGHRS, CDR2 YFSETQ. The CDR3 covers 17 residues. V lost 5 bases, J lost 2 bases, and 13 bases stayed unmatched. The DNA of the CDR3 is TGCGCCAGCAGGCGTGGTGGTGGCGGGGGGAACACAGATACGCAGTATTTT. The encoded protein is CASRRGGGGGNTDTQYF. Variable domain in full (rest from reference TRBV5-1 and TRBJ2-3): KAGVTQTPRYLIKTRGQQVTLSCSPISGHRSVSWYQQTPGQGLQFLFEYFSETQRNKGNFPGRFSGRQFSNSRSEMNVSTLELGDSALYLCASRRGGGGGNTDTQYFGPGTRLTVL.

The chain combines TRBV5-1 with TRBJ1-2, with 7 bases matching TRBD1. Per germline, CDR1 SGHRS and CDR2 YFSETQ. This CDR3 comprises 14 residues. With 4 bases clipped from V and 4 bases from J, the junction kept 7 bases outside the gene matches. The CDR3 nucleotides read TGCGCCAGCAGCCCCGACAGGGTGGGCTATGGCTACACCTTC. Amino acid sequence: CASSPDRVGYGYTF. The complete variable domain, with remaining parts taken from reference TRBV5-1 and TRBJ1-2, reads KAGVTQTPRYLIKTRGQQVTLSCSPISGHRSVSWYQQTPGQGLQFLFEYFSETQRNKGNFPGRFSGRQFSNSRSEMNVSTLELGDSALYLCASSPDRVGYGYTFGSGTRLTVV.

The chain links TRBV7-6 to TRBJ2-1, with 8 bases identical to TRBD2. Germline V lookup: CDR1 SGHVS, CDR2 FNYEAQ. The V and J ends lost 0 bases and 1 base, in that order; junction bases with no gene match: 8. The CDR3 spans 18 residues. CDR3 coding DNA: TGTGCCAGCAGCTTAGCGGGGCCAGCGGGGGCTTCCTACAATGAGCAGTTCTTC. As protein: CASSLAGPAGASYNEQFF. The variable domain in full, completed from reference TRBV7-6 and TRBJ2-1, reads GAGVSQSPRYKVTKRGQDVALRCDPISGHVSLYWYRQALGQGPEFLTYFNYEAQQDKSGLPNDRFSAERPEGSISTLTIQRTEQRDSAMYRCASSLAGPAGASYNEQFFGPGTRLTVL.

The gene calls are TRBV10-3 and TRBJ2-2; D is perhaps TRBD2 (6 bases). V shed 10 bases and J shed 5 bases, with 17 bases lying between them. The CDR3 runs to 14 residues. CDR1 is ENHRY and CDR2 is SYGVKD in the germline V gene. The CDR3 spells CATRLGGTTGELFF. In DNA form, the CDR3 reads TGTGCCACCAGGTTGGGGGGAACGACCGGGGAGCTGTTTTTT.

V is TRBV6-5 and J is TRBJ2-2, with 7 bases identical to TRBD1. CDR3 length: 14 amino acids. The germline CDR1 and CDR2 sequences are MNHEY and SVGAGI. Trimming cost V 2 bases and J 4 bases; bases outside gene matches: 1. The CDR3 sequence: CASSYRGRTGELFF. CDR3 DNA: TGTGCCAGCAGTTACAGGGGGCGCACCGGGGAGCTGTTTTTT.

The genes are TRBV28 and TRBJ2-4; D call uncertain. V was clipped by 3 bases and J by 0 bases, with 9 bases between them. The germline V gene encodes CDR1 MDHEN and CDR2 SYDVKM. The CDR3 contains 15 residues. The CDR3 sequence: CASSFPWGAKNIQYF. The CDR3 coding sequence is TGTGCCAGCAGTTTTCCCTGGGGAGCCAAAAACATTCAGTACTTC.

This chain links TRBV12-3 or TRBV12-4 with TRBJ2-7, with D perhaps matching TRBD1 (5 bases). The CDR3 has 12 amino acids. With 8 bases removed from V and 4 bases from J, the gap between germline ends came to 12 bases. This CDR3 reads CASGQGTYEQYF. The CDR3 nucleotides are TGTGCCAGCGGGCAGGGAACATACGAGCAGTACTTC.

The chain recombines TRBV9 with TRBJ2-5, with D possibly being TRBD2 (5 bases). The CDR3 totals 14 residues. CDR1 is SGDLS, CDR2 YYNGEE, per germline. V dropped 5 bases and J dropped 0 bases, with 11 bases sitting between them. The CDR3 loop is CASRDTRDQETQYF. In DNA, the CDR3 is TGTGCCAGCAGAGATACTAGGGACCAAGAGACCCAGTACTTC.

The chain links TRBV12-2 to TRBJ2-1; the table gives TRBD2 as D, unverified against the DNA. TRBV12-2 is listed as a pseudogene. The CDR3 has 18 residues. CDR3 amino acids: CASRHSRSAGETYNEQFF. Written as DNA, the CDR3 is TGTGCAAGTCGTCATTCCCGATCAGCGGGGGAAACCTACAATGAGCAGTTCTTC.

CDR3 residues: CASSEAPPYEQYF. The CDR3 nucleotides read TGTGCCAGCAGTGAAGCCCCCCCTTACGAGCAGTACTTC. The chain uses TRBV6-1 and TRBJ2-7; D remains ambiguous. The CDR3 length is 13 residues. Trimming took off 0 bases at V and 4 bases at J, with 7 bases between the two ends. Germline values: CDR1 MNHNS, CDR2 SASEGT.

The J gene is TRBJ1-6, the V gene TRBV11-2; TRBD1 aligns across 9 bases. V trimming: 6 bases; J trimming: 7 bases; junction bases outside the gene matches: 4. Germline CDR1 is SGHAT and CDR2 is FQNNGV. The CDR3 has 14 residues. CDR3 region: CASRRQGGNSPLHF. The CDR3 DNA is TGTGCCAGCAGGCGACAGGGGGGGAATTCACCCCTCCACTTT.

This clone has just one count. CDR3 sequence (DNA): TGTGCCTGGAGCGGAGAAAGGGGGGGGACAGATACGCAGTATTTT. Translation: CAWSGERGGTDTQYF. The chain has TRBV30 and TRBJ2-3; tentatively, D is TRBD2 (7 bases). The CDR3 is 15 amino acids. Germline V gene sequence: CDR1 GTSNPN, CDR2 SVGIG (reference sequence). Trimming removed 3 bases at V and 3 bases at J, with 16 bases between.

This sequence joins TRBV10-1 and TRBJ1-3; 7 bases fit TRBD1. CDR1 and CDR2 from the germline V gene are WNHNN and SYGVQD (reference sequence). The V and J ends lost 10 bases and 2 bases, in that order; junction bases with no gene match: 8. CDR3 length equals 14 residues. This CDR3 reads CATASGTAGNTIYF. CDR3 nucleotide sequence: TGCGCCACAGCATCCGGGACAGCTGGAAACACCATATATTTT.

The rearrangement joins TRBV4-1 to TRBJ1-1; TRBD1 matches 8 bases. This CDR3 contains 17 residues. Germline CDR1 and CDR2: MGHRA and YSYEKL. J gave up 1 base and V 3 bases, and 10 bases lay outside the gene matches. As DNA, the CDR3 is TGCGCCAGCAGCCACGTAACAGGGGGACGGGAGAACACTGAAGCTTTCTTT. Amino acid sequence: CASSHVTGGRENTEAFF.

The chain couples TRBV2 to TRBJ2-7; the match to TRBD2 covers 7 bases. There are 15 residues in the CDR3. With V trimmed by 3 bases and J by 3 bases, 8 bases remained unmatched. From germline, CDR1 is SNHLY and CDR2 FYNNEI. CDR3 sequence reads: CASSDGGGFYYEQYF. CDR3 nucleotides: TGTGCCAGCAGTGATGGGGGAGGGTTTTACTACGAGCAGTACTTC.

The chain recombines TRBV19 with TRBJ1-5, with no clear D. V was trimmed by 6 bases and J by 2 bases, leaving 5 bases between them. In germline, CDR1 is LNHDA, CDR2 SQIVND (reference sequence). The CDR3 consists of 12 residues. In DNA form, the CDR3 reads TGTGCCAGTAGAACGGGCAATCAGCCCCAGCATTTT. This encodes CASRTGNQPQHF.

This clone came up a few times. The chain joins TRBV27 to TRBJ2-5, with 9 bases lining up with TRBD1. The CDR3 runs to 14 residues. CDR1 MNHEY and CDR2 SMNVEV come from the germline V gene (reference sequence). V gave up 5 bases and J gave up 5 bases; unmatched junction bases: 6. In DNA form, the CDR3 reads TGTGCCAGCAGTGCCGGACAGGGGACCGAGACCCAGTACTTC. Amino acids: CASSAGQGTETQYF.

This clone was detected a few times. The genes are TRBV5-1 and TRBJ1-3, with D maybe TRBD1 (6 bases). This CDR3 region has 14 residues. Germline loops: CDR1 SGHRS, CDR2 YFSETQ. V dropped 3 bases and J dropped 4 bases, with 11 bases sitting between them. In DNA form, the CDR3 reads TGCGCCAGCAGCTCTACAGGGCTAGGAAACACCATATATTTT. Amino acid sequence: CASSSTGLGNTIYF.

This clone has a handful of counts. The chain combines TRBV6-5 with TRBJ1-3, with 7 bases that match TRBD1. CDR3 length: 15 residues. Germline V gene data show CDR1 as MNHEY and CDR2 as SVGAGI. The J segment lost 2 bases and the V segment lost 6 bases, leaving 7 bases of the junction unmatched. CDR3 residues: CASRAGGSTGNTIYF. The CDR3 coding sequence is TGTGCCAGCAGAGCAGGGGGTAGTACTGGAAACACCATATATTTT.

The chain has TRBV15 and TRBJ2-2; D uncertain. Germline V gene lookup returns CDR1 LNHNV and CDR2 YYDKDF (reference sequence). V was clipped by 1 base and J by 3 bases, with 9 bases between them. The CDR3 loop spans 15 amino acids. The CDR3 here is CATSRVGTYTGELFF. CDR3 sequence (DNA): TGTGCCACCAGCAGAGTTGGCACCTACACCGGGGAGCTGTTTTTT.

The chain employs TRBV7-9 and TRBJ2-1; the D is unclear. The germline gives CDR1 SEHNR, CDR2 FQNEAQ (reference sequence). This CDR3 has 14 amino acids. Trimming left V 5 bases short and J 4 bases short, with 12 bases between. CDR3 in amino acids: CASSPGPEYNEQFF. CDR3 nucleotide sequence: TGTGCCAGCAGCCCTGGCCCAGAATACAATGAGCAGTTCTTC.

The V call is TRBV7-6, the J call TRBJ2-2; a weak D match, TRBD1 (5 bases). Trimming shortened V by 2 bases and J by 7 bases, and 11 bases separated the two germline ends. CDR1 is SGHVS, CDR2 FNYEAQ, per germline. The CDR3 has 14 residues. CDR3 protein: CASSLLRVGGELFF. As DNA, the CDR3 is TGTGCCAGCAGCTTACTCAGGGTTGGCGGGGAGCTGTTTTTT.

This rearrangement joins TRBV16 to TRBJ1-2, with D unclear. CDR3 length equals 18 residues. V was clipped by 2 bases and J by 3 bases, with 22 bases between them. The germline gives CDR1 KGHSY, CDR2 FQNENV. As DNA, the CDR3 is TGTGCCAGCAGCCAAACTGTCGCAACGGCCCCACGGCACTATGGCTACACCTTC. Protein sequence: CASSQTVATAPRHYGYTF.

This chain joins TRBV28 and TRBJ1-1; D not resolved. The CDR3 consists of 15 residues. V shed 1 base and J shed 4 bases, with 13 bases lying between them. Germline loops: CDR1 MDHEN, CDR2 SYDVKM. CDR3 sequence reads: CASSLFVRLGTEAFF. The CDR3 region has the DNA TGTGCCAGCAGTTTATTCGTTAGGTTGGGCACTGAAGCTTTCTTT.